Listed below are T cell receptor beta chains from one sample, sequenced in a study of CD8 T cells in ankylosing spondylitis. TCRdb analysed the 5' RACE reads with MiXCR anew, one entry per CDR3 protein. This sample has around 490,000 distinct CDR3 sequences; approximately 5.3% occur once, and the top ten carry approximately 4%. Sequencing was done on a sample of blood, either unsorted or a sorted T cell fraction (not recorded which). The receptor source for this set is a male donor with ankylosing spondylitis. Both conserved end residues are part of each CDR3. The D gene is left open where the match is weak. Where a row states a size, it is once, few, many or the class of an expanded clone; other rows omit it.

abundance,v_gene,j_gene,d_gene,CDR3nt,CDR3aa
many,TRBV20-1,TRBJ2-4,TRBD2,TGCAGTGCCCCAACTACCGGGGGGTCTAGTGGCATTCAGTACTTC,CSAPTTGGSSGIQYF
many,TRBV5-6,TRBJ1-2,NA,TGTGCCAGCAGCTGGCGTGGGGGGAATGGGGCTGGCTACACCTTC,CASSWRGGNGAGYTF
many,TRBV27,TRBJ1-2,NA,TGTGCCAGCAGTCCCCGACATTCCTATGGCTACACCTTC,CASSPRHSYGYTF
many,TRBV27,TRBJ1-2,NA,TGTGCCAGCAGTTTATCTCGGCAGCCCTATGGCTACACCTTC,CASSLSRQPYGYTF
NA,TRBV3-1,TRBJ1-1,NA,TGTGCCAGCAGCTTCCACGCCGCTGAAGCTTTCTTT,CASSFHAAEAFF
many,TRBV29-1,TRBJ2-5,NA,TGCAGCGTTGGGACAGTCCAAGAGACCCAGTACTTC,CSVGTVQETQYF
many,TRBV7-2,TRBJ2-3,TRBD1,TGTGCCAGCAGCCCCCGGGACAGATCAGATACGCAGTATTTT,CASSPRDRSDTQYF
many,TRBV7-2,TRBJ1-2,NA,TGTGCCAGCGGGGCGAGGGGCACCAGGGGTGGCTACACCTTC,CASGARGTRGGYTF
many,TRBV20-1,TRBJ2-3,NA,TGCAGTGCTAGAGATATGGCTCGCACAGATACGCAGTATTTT,CSARDMARTDTQYF
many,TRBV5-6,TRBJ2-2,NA,TGTGCCAGCAGGGGGGGACCGACCACCGGGGAGCTGTTTTTT,CASRGGPTTGELFF
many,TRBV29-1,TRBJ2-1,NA,TGCAGCGTTTCTGCGGGGCGACCCTACAATGAGCAGTTCTTC,CSVSAGRPYNEQFF
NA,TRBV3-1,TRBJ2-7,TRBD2,TGTGCCAGCAGCCAAGTTTACGGGAGGGGCGACGAGCAGTACTTC,CASSQVYGRGDEQYF